Following are 2 T cell receptor beta chains from one sample sequenced in a study of multiple sclerosis patients with progressive multifocal leukoencephalopathy. The sample's time point: before natalizumab initiation. Sequencing was performed with immunoSEQ multiplex PCR; in TCRdb, only in-frame clones are kept and a portion is missing. The sample contains fewer than 40,000 clones, approximately 92% of which appear only once. Sequencing was carried out using PBMCs. The receptors here all came from a man aged 30 to 45 with multiple sclerosis.

V usage is TRBV25-1 and J usage is TRBJ2-3; 10 bases align to TRBD2. This CDR3 region has 16 residues. The V segment lost 1 base and the J segment 7 bases; nucleotides outside the gene matches: 8. Germline-derived CDR1 and CDR2 are MGHDK and SYGVNS. CDR3 in amino acids: CASSEFPGTSEHTQYF. Written as DNA, the CDR3 is TGTGCCAGCAGTGAATTTCCTGGGACTAGCGAGCATACGCAGTATTTT. Full variable domain (missing parts from reference TRBV25-1 and TRBJ2-3): EADIYQTPRYLVIGTGKKITLECSQTMGHDKMYWYQQDPGMELHLIHYSYGVNSTEKGDLSSESTVSRIRTEHFPLTLESARPSHTSQYLCASSEFPGTSEHTQYFGPGTRLTVL.

For this clone: The junction differs from germline at one of its ends, possibly a read error. This rearrangement joins TRBV7-7 to TRBJ2-2; D gene unclear. The CDR3 totals 16 residues. Germline lookup yields CDR1 SSHAT and CDR2 FNYEAQ (reference sequence). The DNA of the CDR3 is TGTGCTAGCAGCTTTGCCCCCAAGCCGGGCACCGGGGAGCTGTTTTTT. Its translation: CASSFAPKPGTGELFF.